This T cell receptor beta chain is from a study of control samples from healthy donors and cancer patients. CDR3 length: 15 residues. The ends were cut back, 2 bases at V and 6 bases at J, with 17 bases in the middle. CDR1 is GTSNPN, CDR2 SVGIG, per germline (reference sequence). Repertoires were generated with immunoSEQ multiplex PCR, while TCRdb's copy carries only in-frame clones and drops some. The repertoire includes 190,000 or so clones, 85% to 95% of them detected once, and around 1.6% sits in the top ten. The sample was blood. The chain employs TRBV30 and TRBJ2-1, with D perhaps matching TRBD2 (6 bases). The sequence was obtained from a man younger than 35 in good health. Here the CDR3 reads CAWSFPSGGVNEQFF. In nucleotides, the CDR3 is TGTGCCTGGAGTTTCCCCTCCGGCGGGGTCAATGAGCAGTTCTTC.